The 15 T cell receptor beta chains reported below all come from one sample, sequenced in a study of blood T cells in healthy people across ages. Using a J-beta primer mix together with a sample-barcoded 5' primer, a second PCR was run for roughly 6 to 11 cycles. TCRdb re-analysed the 5' RACE reads in MiXCR, keeping a single row per CDR3 protein. This table has 2 million or so distinct CDR3 sequences, about 49% appearing once. What was sequenced was blood. All receptors come from a woman between 35 and 50 years old in good health.

This rearrangement joins TRBV18 to TRBJ2-1; D tentatively fits TRBD1 or TRBD2 (6 bases each). The V end lost 1 base, the J end lost 7 bases, and 20 bases lay between the germline ends. Germline V lookup: CDR1 KGHSH, CDR2 LQKENI. The CDR3 is 17 residues long. The CDR3 sequence: CASSPLSTIRGDNEQFF. CDR3 bases: TGTGCCAGCTCACCACTTTCGACTATAAGGGGGGATAATGAGCAGTTCTTC.

This sequence joins TRBV29-1 and TRBJ2-3, with a possible D match to TRBD1 (6 bases). Per the germline V gene, CDR1 is SQVTM and CDR2 is ANQGSEA. This CDR3 has 13 residues. V lost 5 bases, J lost 1 base, and 10 bases lay in between. CDR3 sequence reads: CSVTGFGTDTQYF. The CDR3, as DNA: TGCAGCGTTACAGGGTTCGGCACAGATACGCAGTATTTT.

The chain carries TRBV28 and TRBJ2-5; no definite D call. Gene TRBJ2-7 matches the end of the DNA better, so the J call may be wrong. Germline CDR1 is MDHEN and CDR2 is SYDVKM. The CDR3 length is 15 residues. The CDR3 bases are TGTGCCAGCAGTTTTAGACCCGCTTTTCCTCACGAGCAGTACTTC. It translates to CASSFRPAFPHEQYF.

A few counts support this clonotype. The chain is built from TRBV7-2 and TRBJ1-2; TRBD1 matches 8 bases. Germline-derived CDR1 and CDR2 are SGHTA and FQGNSA. The CDR3 is 14 amino acids. V shed 5 bases, J shed 4 bases, and the junction held 6 bases outside the gene matches. CDR3 residues: CASSTDRAGYGYTF. CDR3 DNA sequence: TGTGCCAGCAGCACGGACAGGGCGGGCTATGGCTACACCTTC.

The chain uses TRBV9 and TRBJ2-1; 9 bases are shared with TRBD2. With V trimmed by 7 bases and J by 10 bases, 15 bases remained unmatched. Germline V gene lookup returns CDR1 SGDLS and CDR2 YYNGEE. The CDR3 has 15 residues. The CDR3 DNA sequence: TGTGCCAGCGCGGGGTCGGGACTAGCAATCGGCGAGCAGTTCTTC. Translated: CASAGSGLAIGEQFF.

The chain links TRBV5-1 to TRBJ2-1, with a tentative D call TRBD2 (7 bases). The CDR3 runs 13 residues. The germline gives CDR1 SGHRS, CDR2 YFSETQ. V was shortened by 7 bases and J by 6 bases, with 14 bases between the two germline ends. The CDR3 reads CASGRGGPNEQFF. The CDR3 DNA sequence: TGCGCCAGCGGTAGGGGGGGGCCCAATGAGCAGTTCTTC. Drawing the rest from reference TRBV5-1 and TRBJ2-1, the complete variable domain is KAGVTQTPRYLIKTRGQQVTLSCSPISGHRSVSWYQQTPGQGLQFLFEYFSETQRNKGNFPGRFSGRQFSNSRSEMNVSTLELGDSALYLCASGRGGPNEQFFGPGTRLTVL.

The CDR3 DNA is TGTGCCACCAGTGATTTCCCCTCTGGGGAGGGGAAGAATTTTAACACAGATACGCAGTATTTT. It translates to CATSDFPSGEGKNFNTDTQYF. The chain carries TRBV24-1 and TRBJ2-3, with 7 bases aligning to TRBD2. The germline CDR1 and CDR2 sequences are KGHDR and SFDVKD. This CDR3 region has 21 residues. J lost 2 bases, V lost 1 base, and 20 bases had no gene match.

V is TRBV7-2 and J is TRBJ1-2; the D is unclear. The V and J ends lost 2 bases and 6 bases respectively, with 10 bases between them. CDR1 and CDR2 (germline): SGHTA, FQGNSA. The CDR3 has 13 residues. CDR3 nucleotides: TGTGCCAGCAGCTTACAAGGTCCGGATGGCTACACCTTC. It is translated as CASSLQGPDGYTF.

The chain has TRBV20-1 and TRBJ1-2, with D perhaps matching TRBD1 (5 bases). In germline, CDR1 is DFQATT, CDR2 SNEGSKA (reference sequence). The CDR3 is made up of 12 amino acids. Trimming stripped 6 bases from V and 4 bases from J, with 12 bases between. DNA for the CDR3: TGCAGTGCCCCAGACAGACTCTATGGCTACACCTTC. Its protein product is CSAPDRLYGYTF.

The chain uses TRBV6-2 or TRBV6-3 and TRBJ2-4; D may be TRBD1 (5 bases). Germline lookup yields CDR1 MNHEY and CDR2 SVGEGT. Trimming took 2 bases from V and 15 from J, leaving 23 bases between them. The CDR3 is 15 amino acids. CDR3 bases: TGTGCCAGCAGTTACCGTCCAGGGCTCTCCTACGAGCGGTACTTC. It codes for CASSYRPGLSYERYF.

This sequence joins TRBV11-2 and TRBJ2-5; a weak D match, TRBD1 (5 bases). V was cut by 1 base and J by 0 bases, with 12 bases left in between. The CDR3 is made up of 16 amino acids. The germline V gene encodes CDR1 SGHAT and CDR2 FQNNGV. The chain's CDR3 is CASSLVWGRDQETQYF. As DNA, the CDR3 is TGTGCCAGCAGCTTAGTATGGGGCCGAGACCAAGAGACCCAGTACTTC.

This clonotype appeared once. The gene calls are TRBV10-3 and TRBJ1-4; no clear D gene. CDR3 length: 16 amino acids. Germline CDR1 is ENHRY and CDR2 is SYGVKD. Trimming pared 2 bases from V and 3 bases from J, leaving 13 bases between. The DNA for the CDR3 is TGTGCCATCAGTGAGGGGTCGACGGATGCTAATGAAAAACTGTTTTTT. As protein: CAISEGSTDANEKLFF.

This sequence joins TRBV20-1 and TRBJ2-5; D call uncertain. V lost 3 bases to trimming and J lost 4 bases, with 9 bases between them. Looked up from germline, CDR1 is DFQATT and CDR2 is SNEGSKA (reference sequence). The CDR3 loop spans 12 amino acids. The CDR3 sequence: CSARPQAETQYF. CDR3 nucleotide sequence: TGCAGTGCTAGGCCTCAGGCAGAGACCCAGTACTTC.

The chain is built from TRBV27 and TRBJ2-3; D could derive from TRBD1 or TRBD2 (5 bases each). This CDR3 is built from 17 residues. The germline V gene encodes CDR1 MNHEY and CDR2 SMNVEV (reference sequence). Trimming cost V 3 bases and J 8 bases, with 24 bases left between them. The CDR3 loop reads CASSFRFRQQLGGTQYF. The CDR3 DNA reads as TGTGCCAGCAGTTTTAGGTTCAGACAGCAACTAGGTGGTACGCAGTATTTT.

The sample holds a few counts of this clonotype. This rearrangement joins TRBV4-1 to TRBJ2-1; possible D gene TRBD2, 5 bases. Trimming took off 0 bases at V and 15 bases at J, with 21 bases between the two ends. CDR3 length equals 15 residues. The germline gives CDR1 MGHRA, CDR2 YSYEKL. The CDR3 nucleotides read TGCGCCAGCAGCCAAGATGGCGTGGCTAGTCGGGGTCCGTTCTTC. Residues: CASSQDGVASRGPFF.